This T cell receptor (beta chain) comes out of a study of CD8 T cells in Susac syndrome. The CDR3 covers 14 residues. V was shortened by 5 bases and J by 5 bases, with 16 bases between the two germline ends. Per the germline V gene, CDR1 is MNHEY and CDR2 is SVGAGI. The authors carried out high-throughput sequencing of TCR beta. They applied it to CD8+ and CD4+ T cells obtained from blood. With random hexamers, roughly 0.45 to 1 ug RNA was reverse transcribed. Amplification of TCR beta CDR3 used immunoSEQ multiplex PCR across 54 Vbeta and 13 Jbeta. Each CDR3 protein gets one entry after TCRdb re-called the immunoSEQ multiplex PCR reads with MiXCR. This sample has about 300,000 distinct CDR3 sequences, with 92% found just once.

Sequencing was done on a sample of CD4+ T cells from PBMCs. The rearrangement joins TRBV6-5 to TRBJ2-7; no firm D call. This clonotype was obtained from a human donor with multiple sclerosis. The CDR3 nucleotides read TGTGCCAGCAGTCTTCAACGGGCATCCAACGAGCAGTACTTC. Translated, it gives CASSLQRASNEQYF.